This T cell receptor (beta chain) was documented in a study of shared clonotypes between healthy human individuals. Whole-study results and caveats: Clonotype sharing among donors was thought likely to change with sequencing depth. It was observed that roughly 5% of naive CD4 clonotypes were shared across several donors.

Clones were read by immunoSEQ multiplex PCR, and TCRdb kept only the in-frame ones, dropping some. This sample has about 1.1 million clones, with approximately 80% found just once. Concerning this clone itself: Its antigen is still unknown.

Splitting the CD4+ cells yielded a CD45RA+ naive subset and a CD45RA-negative memory subset. Trimming cost V 2 bases and J 5 bases, with 15 bases left between them. Germline assignment: CDR1 SGHVS and CDR2 FQNEAQ. CDR3 length: 15 residues. The chain uses TRBV7-8 and TRBJ2-5, with D tentatively TRBD2 (5 bases). Sequencing was performed on memory CD4+ T cells from PBMCs. Subset: CD45RA-negative fraction. The source of this sequence is a young man in good health. Some clones in this sample may be carry-over from other donors' samples. CDR3 DNA sequence: TGTGCCAGCAGCTTAAGGCGAAACCCGGGGGAGACCCAGTACTTC. Its protein is CASSLRRNPGETQYF.